Presented here are 25 T cell receptor beta chains from one specimen sequenced in a study of neurological immune-mediated disorders (dated 2019 in TCRdb). The library came from 5' RACE. The sequencing machine was an Illumina HiSeq 2500. Starting from the raw public reads, TCRdb applied fastp trimming at Q25, assembled clones with MiXCR and retained in-frame beta chains. Rows are unified per CDR3 protein, each entry keeping the most common DNA and genes. The sample profile shows about 78,000 distinct CDR3 sequences; 4.5% to 6.5% of them were found once. The ten largest clonotypes hold around 2.2% of the sample. The sample consisted of PBMCs. The receptors originated from a woman in her thirties with multiple sclerosis.

This clonotype was seen only a few times. This chain uses TRBV2 with TRBJ2-2, with D perhaps TRBD1 or TRBD2 (5 bases each). Germline loops: CDR1 SNHLY, CDR2 FYNNEI. The CDR3 runs 14 residues. V shed 7 bases and J shed 0 bases, with 9 bases lying between them. The CDR3 nucleotides read TGTGCCAGCATGGGGCGGGCGAACACCGGGGAGCTGTTTTTT. Residues: CASMGRANTGELFF.

This clonotype showed up many times. This chain uses TRBV12-3 or TRBV12-4 with TRBJ2-3; no clear D gene. This CDR3 has 14 residues. V gave up 0 bases and J gave up 14 bases, with 18 bases separating them. The CDR3 sequence: CASSLADNLSAVYF. In DNA form, the CDR3 reads TGTGCCAGCAGTTTAGCGGATAATCTCTCCGCAGTGTATTTT.

At least ten counts were recorded for this clonotype. The chain joins TRBV29-1 to TRBJ1-1; D remains ambiguous. CDR1 and CDR2 from the germline V gene are SQVTM and ANQGSEA. This CDR3 is built from 11 residues. The V gene lost 6 bases and the J gene lost 6 bases, with 11 bases spanning the gap. CDR3 protein: CSVPIGAEAFF. The CDR3 nucleotides read TGCAGCGTCCCGATTGGGGCTGAAGCTTTCTTT.

This clonotype was counted ten times or more. The genes are TRBV12-3 or TRBV12-4 and TRBJ2-2; D gene unclear. V was pared by 3 bases and J by 3 bases, with 8 bases between. This CDR3 is 14 amino acids long. This CDR3 is CASSFRRDTGELFF. As DNA, the CDR3 is TGTGCCAGCAGTTTCCGGCGCGACACCGGGGAGCTGTTTTTT.

This chain uses TRBV12-3 or TRBV12-4 with TRBJ2-2; D gene ambiguous. This CDR3 region has 13 residues. With 5 bases removed from V and 5 bases from J, the gap between germline ends came to 9 bases. CDR3 in DNA: TGTGCCAGCAGTCTTCGTTGGACCGGGGAGCTGTTTTTT. Its translation is CASSLRWTGELFF.

This clonotype was seen many times. The chain is built from TRBV20-1 and TRBJ1-2; possible D gene TRBD1, 6 bases. Trimming removed 0 bases at V and 5 bases at J, with 13 bases between. Germline-derived CDR1 and CDR2 are DFQATT and SNEGSKA (reference sequence). There are 14 residues in the CDR3. The CDR3 DNA reads TGCAGTGCTAGAGACTTTACAGGGCTATATGGCTACACCTTC. This gives the protein CSARDFTGLYGYTF.

Only a few counts were recorded for this clonotype. A much larger clone is a single base away; this may be a read error. CDR3 sequence reads: CSERPGQDTEAFF. DNA of the CDR3: TGCAGTGAGAGACCGGGACAGGACACTGAAGCTTTCTTT. The chain employs TRBV20-1 and TRBJ1-1; 8 bases line up with TRBD1. There are 13 residues in the CDR3. Germline CDR1 DFQATT, CDR2 SNEGSKA (reference sequence). With V trimmed by 7 bases and J by 3 bases, 7 bases remained unmatched.

There are many counts of this clonotype. The V call is TRBV12-3 or TRBV12-4, the J call TRBJ2-6; the D is unclear. Trimming shortened V by 6 bases and J by 1 base, and 10 bases separated the two germline ends. The CDR3 sequence is 15 residues long. As DNA, the CDR3 is TGTGCCAGCAGGCGATCGCGGTCTGGGGCCAACGTCCTGACTTTC. It encodes CASRRSRSGANVLTF.

At least ten counts were recorded for this clonotype. The chain carries TRBV5-1 and TRBJ1-2; D remains ambiguous. V dropped 5 bases and J dropped 8 bases, with 16 bases sitting between them. The germline V gene encodes CDR1 SGHRS and CDR2 YFSETQ. The CDR3 runs 13 residues. The CDR3 DNA follows: TGCGCCAGCAGTTTAGGCAGCCGCTCAGGCTACACCTTC. Translation gives CASSLGSRSGYTF.

This clonotype has at least ten counts. This rearrangement joins TRBV7-9 to TRBJ2-2, with D hard to call. From germline, CDR1 is SEHNR and CDR2 FQNEAQ (reference sequence). The CDR3 loop spans 12 amino acids. V was shortened by 5 bases and J by 7 bases, with 8 bases between the two germline ends. CDR3 loop: CASSPQFGELFF. Here the CDR3 DNA reads TGTGCCAGCAGCCCCCAATTCGGGGAGCTGTTTTTT. Supplemented by reference TRBV7-9 and TRBJ2-2, the full variable domain reads DTGVSQNPRHKITKRGQNVTFRCDPISEHNRLYWYRQTLGQGPEFLTYFQNEAQLEKSRLLSDRFSAERPKGSFSTLEIQRTEQGDSAMYLCASSPQFGELFFGEGSRLTVL.

At least ten counts were recorded for this clonotype. The chain has TRBV20-1 and TRBJ2-5; no clear D. CDR3 length equals 13 residues. The V end lost 3 bases, the J end lost 1 base, and 9 bases lay between the germline ends. The germline CDR1 and CDR2 sequences are DFQATT and SNEGSKA (reference sequence). This CDR3 reads CSARFQFQETQYF. The CDR3 region has the DNA TGCAGTGCTAGGTTCCAGTTCCAAGAGACCCAGTACTTC.

This clonotype was seen a few times. The rearrangement uses TRBV28 and TRBJ2-3; 7 bases fit TRBD2. The germline gives CDR1 MDHEN, CDR2 SYDVKM. The CDR3 contains 16 residues. The ends lost 8 bases at V and 2 bases at J; junction bases unmatched: 13. In DNA, the CDR3 is TGTGCCAGCGTCGCTCGTGGAGCGGGAAACACAGATACGCAGTATTTT. Protein: CASVARGAGNTDTQYF.

This clonotype has at least ten counts. V and J are TRBV5-1 and TRBJ2-5; maybe TRBD2 (6 bases). Trimming pared 4 bases from V and 5 bases from J, leaving 18 bases between. Germline assignment: CDR1 SGHRS and CDR2 YFSETQ. The CDR3 length is 15 residues. The CDR3 region has the DNA TGCGCCAGCAGCCCTAGCGCTGGGGCAGGGGAGACCCAGTACTTC. Its protein product is CASSPSAGAGETQYF.

There are many counts of this clonotype. The chain links TRBV5-1 to TRBJ2-1; a weak D match, TRBD2 (5 bases). The V end was cut by 1 base, the J end by 3 bases, with 8 bases between. The CDR3 is made up of 14 amino acids. Per germline, CDR1 SGHRS and CDR2 YFSETQ. The CDR3 region has the DNA TGCGCCAGCAGCTTGTCTGCGGGCTACAATGAGCAGTTCTTC. The encoded protein is CASSLSAGYNEQFF.

This clonotype was counted ten times or more. V and J are TRBV12-3 or TRBV12-4 and TRBJ1-1; D unclear. The ends were cut back, 6 bases at V and 6 bases at J, with 11 bases in the middle. This CDR3 spans 12 amino acids. The CDR3 DNA follows: TGTGCCAGCAGGAAGGACTCGCCTGAAGCTTTCTTT. Its protein product is CASRKDSPEAFF.

In its sample, this clonotype was seen many times. The rearrangement links TRBV12-3 or TRBV12-4 to TRBJ1-5; 11 bases fit TRBD1. With 3 bases clipped from V and 5 bases from J, the junction kept 12 bases outside the gene matches. The CDR3 runs to 18 residues. CDR3 nucleotide sequence: TGTGCCAGCAGTTTTACCTCGGACAGGGGGCGCAGGCATCAGCCCCAGCATTTT. Protein product: CASSFTSDRGRRHQPQHF.

This clonotype was counted a few times. A read error may be the cause here, since a much bigger clone is one base away. The chain couples TRBV3-1 to TRBJ1-6; no firm D call. The CDR3 contains 12 residues. The V gene's germline CDR1 is LGHDT and CDR2 YNNKEL (reference sequence). CDR3 sequence (DNA): TGTGCCAGCAGCCAAGTAAATTCACACCTCCACTTT. Residues: CASSQVNSHLHF.

The sample holds many counts of this clonotype. The V call is TRBV7-2, the J call TRBJ2-3; 7 nucleotides agree with TRBD2. Per the germline V gene, CDR1 is SGHTA and CDR2 is FQGNSA. Trimming removed 5 bases from V and 0 bases from J; junction bases left unmatched: 5. The CDR3 loop spans 15 amino acids. Written as DNA, the CDR3 is TGTGCCAGCAGCCTCCGGGACTACAGCACAGATACGCAGTATTTT. Protein sequence: CASSLRDYSTDTQYF. The full variable domain, completed using reference TRBV7-2 and TRBJ2-3, is GAGVSQSPSNKVTEKGKDVELRCDPISGHTALYWYRQSLGQGLEFLIYFQGNSAPDKSGLPSDRFSAERTGGSVSTLTIQRTQQEDSAVYLCASSLRDYSTDTQYFGPGTRLTVL.

The sample holds many counts of this clonotype. The chain recombines TRBV7-2 with TRBJ2-1; D uncertain. Per the germline V gene, CDR1 is SGHTA and CDR2 is FQGNSA. Trimming cost V 1 base and J 6 bases, with 13 bases left between them. This CDR3 is 15 amino acids long. The CDR3 sequence is CASSLDGNPSNEQFF. In DNA, the CDR3 is TGTGCCAGCAGCTTAGATGGCAATCCCAGCAATGAGCAGTTCTTC.

In this sample, this clonotype turned up many times. The genes are TRBV28 and TRBJ1-3; D not resolved. This CDR3 comprises 13 residues. The germline CDR1 and CDR2 sequences are MDHEN and SYDVKM. V lost 8 bases and J lost 2, with 10 bases in between. The CDR3, as DNA: TGTGCCAGCGGATACCTGACTGGAAACACCATATATTTT. Encoded protein: CASGYLTGNTIYF.

The chain links TRBV20-1 to TRBJ2-3; D unclear. Germline loops: CDR1 DFQATT, CDR2 SNEGSKA (reference sequence). The V end lost 3 bases, the J end lost 4 bases, and 8 bases lay between the germline ends. This CDR3 comprises 12 residues. CDR3 in amino acids: CSASPEADTQYF. CDR3 sequence (DNA): TGCAGTGCTAGTCCCGAGGCAGATACGCAGTATTTT.

This clonotype occurred many times. The chain couples TRBV20-1 to TRBJ1-1; perhaps TRBD1 as D (6 bases). The CDR3 is 15 amino acids. Germline CDR1 DFQATT, CDR2 SNEGSKA (reference sequence). The ends were cut back, 2 bases at V and 1 base at J, with 14 bases in the middle. The CDR3 region has the DNA TGCAGTGCTAGATACCCAACAGGGTCGAACACTGAAGCTTTCTTT. It yields the protein CSARYPTGSNTEAFF.

This clonotype has ten or more counts. V is TRBV12-3 or TRBV12-4 and J is TRBJ1-2; D is perhaps TRBD1 (5 bases). The CDR3 runs to 13 residues. The ends were cut back, 6 bases at V and 6 bases at J, with 14 bases in the middle. The CDR3 here is CASSFTGVHGYTF. The CDR3 DNA follows: TGTGCCAGCAGCTTTACAGGCGTCCATGGCTACACCTTC.

This clonotype was seen repeatedly, ten times or more. This rearrangement joins TRBV7-6 to TRBJ2-5, with D perhaps being TRBD1 or TRBD2 (6 bases each). The CDR3 covers 14 residues. Germline CDR1 SGHVS, CDR2 FNYEAQ. The V end was cut by 6 bases, the J end by 2 bases, with 13 bases between. CDR3 bases: TGTGCCAGCAGGGAGAAGGGGGGTCAAGAGACCCAGTACTTC. Protein sequence: CASREKGGQETQYF.

This clonotype showed up many times. V usage is TRBV5-1 and J usage is TRBJ2-3; 8 bases align to TRBD2. CDR1 and CDR2 from the germline V gene are SGHRS and YFSETQ. CDR3 length equals 15 residues. The V segment lost 5 bases and the J segment 0 bases; nucleotides outside the gene matches: 5. The CDR3 DNA follows: TGCGCCAGCAGATACAGCGGGAGTAGCACAGATACGCAGTATTTT. The encoded protein is CASRYSGSSTDTQYF.